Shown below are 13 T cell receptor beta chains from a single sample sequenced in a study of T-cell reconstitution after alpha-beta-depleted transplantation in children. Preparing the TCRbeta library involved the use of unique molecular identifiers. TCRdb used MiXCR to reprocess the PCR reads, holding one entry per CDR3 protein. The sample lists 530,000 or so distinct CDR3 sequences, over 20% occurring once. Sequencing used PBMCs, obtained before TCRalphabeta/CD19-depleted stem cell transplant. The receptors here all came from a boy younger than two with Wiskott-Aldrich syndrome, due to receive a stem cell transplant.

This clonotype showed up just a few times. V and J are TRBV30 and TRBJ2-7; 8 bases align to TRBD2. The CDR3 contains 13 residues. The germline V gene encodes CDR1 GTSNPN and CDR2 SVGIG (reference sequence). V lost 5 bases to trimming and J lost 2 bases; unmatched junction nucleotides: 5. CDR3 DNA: TGTGCCTGGTCAGCGGGAGTGGCCTACGAGCAGTACTTC. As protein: CAWSAGVAYEQYF.

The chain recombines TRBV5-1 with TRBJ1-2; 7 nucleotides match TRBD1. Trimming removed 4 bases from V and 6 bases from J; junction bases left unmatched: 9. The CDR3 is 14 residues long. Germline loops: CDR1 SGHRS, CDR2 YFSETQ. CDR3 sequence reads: CASSTNRGWDGYTF. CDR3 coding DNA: TGCGCCAGCAGCACCAACAGGGGCTGGGATGGCTACACCTTC.

As DNA, the CDR3 is TGCAGTGCTAGACGAGGGACAGTGAACACTGAAGCTTTCTTT. Translation gives CSARRGTVNTEAFF. The rearrangement joins TRBV20-1 to TRBJ1-1; TRBD1 aligns across 7 bases. CDR3 length: 14 residues. Looked up from germline, CDR1 is DFQATT and CDR2 is SNEGSKA (reference sequence). The V and J ends lost 2 bases and 0 bases, in that order; junction bases with no gene match: 3.

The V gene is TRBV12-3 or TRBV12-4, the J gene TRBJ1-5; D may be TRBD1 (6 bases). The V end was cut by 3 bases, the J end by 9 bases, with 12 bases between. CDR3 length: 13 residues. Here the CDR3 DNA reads TGTGCCAGCAGTTTTGACAGGAGCGGGCCCCAGCATTTT. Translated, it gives CASSFDRSGPQHF.

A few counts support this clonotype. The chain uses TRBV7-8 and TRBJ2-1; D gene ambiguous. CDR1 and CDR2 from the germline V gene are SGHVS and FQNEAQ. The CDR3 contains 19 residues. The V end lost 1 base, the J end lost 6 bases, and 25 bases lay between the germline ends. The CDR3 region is CASSLGSGYRAALINEQFF. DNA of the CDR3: TGTGCCAGCAGCTTAGGGAGTGGGTATAGGGCTGCATTGATCAATGAGCAGTTCTTC.

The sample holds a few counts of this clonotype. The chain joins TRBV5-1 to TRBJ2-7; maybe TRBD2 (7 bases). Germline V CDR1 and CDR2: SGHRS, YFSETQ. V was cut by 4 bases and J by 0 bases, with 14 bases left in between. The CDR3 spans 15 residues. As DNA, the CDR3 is TGCGCCAGCAGCCCCAAAGGGGGGGCCTCCTACGAGCAGTACTTC. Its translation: CASSPKGGASYEQYF.

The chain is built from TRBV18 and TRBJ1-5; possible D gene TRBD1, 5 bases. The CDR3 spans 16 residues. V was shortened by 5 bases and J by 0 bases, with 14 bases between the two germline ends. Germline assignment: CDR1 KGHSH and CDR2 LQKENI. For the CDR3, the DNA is TGTGCCAGCTCAGCTTGGGACGGGACTAGCAATCAGCCCCAGCATTTT. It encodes CASSAWDGTSNQPQHF. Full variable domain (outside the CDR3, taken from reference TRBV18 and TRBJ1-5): NAGVMQNPRHLVRRRGQEARLRCSPMKGHSHVYWYRQLPEEGLKFMVYLQKENIIDESGMPKERFSAEFPKEGPSILRIQQVVRGDSAAYFCASSAWDGTSNQPQHFGDGTRLSIL.

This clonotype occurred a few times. This CDR3 is CASSLGWDVERWGTDTQYF. The CDR3 DNA sequence: TGTGCCAGCAGCTTAGGCTGGGATGTGGAGAGGTGGGGCACAGATACGCAGTATTTT. V and J are TRBV11-1 and TRBJ2-3; D is undetermined. V gave up 1 base and J gave up 1 base, with 21 bases separating them. In germline, CDR1 is SGHAT, CDR2 FQDESV (reference sequence). The CDR3 extends over 19 amino acids.

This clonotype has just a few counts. This CDR3 is CASSPGRDTEAFF. The CDR3 DNA reads TGTGCCAGCAGCCCAGGACGGGACACTGAAGCTTTCTTT. The rearrangement uses TRBV6-6 and TRBJ1-1, with no clear D. Germline V gives CDR1 MNHNY, CDR2 SVGAGI (reference sequence). Trimming removed 6 bases at V and 3 bases at J, with 11 bases between. The CDR3 sequence is 13 residues long.

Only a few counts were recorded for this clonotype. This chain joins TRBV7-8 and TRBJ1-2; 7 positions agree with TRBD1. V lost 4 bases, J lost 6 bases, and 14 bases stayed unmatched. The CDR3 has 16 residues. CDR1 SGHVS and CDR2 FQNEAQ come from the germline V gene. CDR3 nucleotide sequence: TGTGCCAGCAGCTCCCCGGACAGGTTAAAGGGGGATGGCTACACCTTC. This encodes CASSSPDRLKGDGYTF. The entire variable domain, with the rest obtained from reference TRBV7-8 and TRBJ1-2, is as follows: GAGVSQSPRYKVAKRGQDVALRCDPISGHVSLFWYQQALGQGPEFLTYFQNEAQLDKSGLPSDRFFAERPEGSVSTLKIQRTQQEDSAVYLCASSSPDRLKGDGYTFGSGTRLTVV.

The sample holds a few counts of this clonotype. The CDR3 loop reads CASSLMWTSRTYEQYF. The CDR3 region has the DNA TGTGCCAGCAGTTTAATGTGGACTAGCCGAACCTACGAGCAGTACTTC. This sequence joins TRBV28 and TRBJ2-7; TRBD2 agrees at 8 bases. V dropped 2 bases and J dropped 2; count of bases not matched to a gene: 8. CDR3 length equals 16 residues. Germline V gene data show CDR1 as MDHEN and CDR2 as SYDVKM.

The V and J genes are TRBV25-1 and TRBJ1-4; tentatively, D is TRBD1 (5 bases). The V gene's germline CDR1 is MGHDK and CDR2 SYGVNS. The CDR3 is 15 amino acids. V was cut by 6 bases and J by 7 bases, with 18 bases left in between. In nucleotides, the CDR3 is TGTGCCAGCAGAGAAAACAGGCCTTCCGGTGAAAAACTGTTTTTT. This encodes CASRENRPSGEKLFF.

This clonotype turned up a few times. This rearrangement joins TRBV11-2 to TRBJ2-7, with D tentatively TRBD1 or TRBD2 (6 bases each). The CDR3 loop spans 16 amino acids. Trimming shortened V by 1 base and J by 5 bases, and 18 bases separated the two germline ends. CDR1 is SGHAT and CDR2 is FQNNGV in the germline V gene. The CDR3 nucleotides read TGTGCCAGCAGCTTAGTAGGGGGGTTAACCTTCCACGAGCAGTACTTC. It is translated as CASSLVGGLTFHEQYF.